The entry below gives a single T cell receptor (beta chain) sequence along with its context. This clonotype was observed many times. Its antigen is not yet known. The record has no base qualities; no much larger clone is one base away. Because this beta chain is a stray read in a library intended to capture alpha chains, its abundance should not be given much weight. The sample belongs to a study of spatial heterogeneity in lung cancer (dated 2019 in TCRdb). In the study overall: Beta-chain transcripts were consistently detected in greater numbers than alpha-chain transcripts, which likely reflected higher beta-chain transcript abundance. In tumor regions, TCR transcript counts showed a strong correlation with a T cell transcriptional module score derived from matched bulk RNA-seq. In the raw uncorrected reads, each unique combination of TCR and UMI appeared on average more than ten times. TCR alpha and beta repertoires were quantitatively compared across multiple tumor regions, matched nontumor lung and blood in non-small cell lung cancer. TCR repertoire features were related to nonsynonymous mutation counts determined by whole-exome sequencing of tumor tissue. At surgery, hundreds of tumor regions, around 65 matched nontumor lung samples and 56 PBMC samples were TCR-sequenced for both alpha and beta chains. The full study reports these points: The tumor nonsynonymous mutation count correlated with the number of expanded intratumoral alpha and beta TCRs. Estimated TCR-seq coverage of tumor T cells was only 5.5% to 7% for alpha chains and about 14% for beta chains. Counts of ubiquitous and regional expanded TCRs correlated with counts of ubiquitous and regional nonsynonymous mutations, respectively. Additional single-cell paired TCR alpha and beta sequencing was considered necessary to confirm, at a functional level, the hypothesis that regional TCRs recognize regional mutations.

Library generation was performed with 5' RACE. These reads were obtained on a NextSeq 500. In the TCR library protocol, a unique molecular identifier was attached to each TCR cDNA molecule so that PCR and sequencing errors could be corrected. Processing in the source paper ran as follows. TCR identification, UMI-based error correction and CDR3 extraction were performed with Decombinator tools. TCRs above a frequency of 2 per 1,000, corresponding to the top 1% of the tumor frequency distribution, were defined as expanded. Expanded tumor TCRs were classed as regional if statistically deemed absent (corrected P<0.05) from at least one tumor region, otherwise ubiquitous. Each repertoire was subsampled 100 times to 5,000 TCRs, after which Renyi diversity was computed with the R vegan package. CDR3 similarity networks were constructed using string-kernel similarity of amino acid triplets, with links drawn between CDR3s whose pairwise similarity was above 0.82. TCRdb cleaned the public reads at Q25 with fastp, built clones with MiXCR and kept in-frame beta chains. Each record represents a unique CDR3 protein, reported with the most common genes and DNA among its rows. These V and J calls are TCRdb output, not the study's own analysis. This sample lists about 18,000 distinct CDR3 sequences; 9.5% to 10% were detected once. Of the sample, 20% to 25% is held by the ten largest clones.

What this sample's time point label stands for: sample taken at primary tumor resection. The donors were fewer than 90 patients from the lung TRACERx cohort who had early-stage, untreated non-small cell lung cancer. Without any cell sorting, TCR sequencing was performed on whole RNA extracted either from tumor and nontumor lung tissue or from cryopreserved PBMC samples. Patients were selected for TCR sequencing only if sufficient RNA was available from at least two tumor regions. Tumor and adjacent nontumor lung specimens were reviewed by a lung pathologist before selection. The cysteine opens and the phenylalanine closes a CDR3 of 14 amino acids. The read is trimmed to its CDR3 DNA, 42 bases read in frame from base 1. For CDR1 and CDR2, the germline V gene (reference sequence) lists MNHNY and SVGAGI. The germline V end is reduced by 2 bases and the J end by 4 bases; junction bases left unmatched: 3.

The clonotype comes from a female donor with early-stage non-small cell lung cancer. This chain joins TRBV6-6 to TRBJ1-1; TRBD1 agrees with 8 junctional bases. Sequenced material: lung tumor tissue, taken at surgery. The DNA sequence follows: TGTGCCAGCAGTTACGACAGGGGAGGCACTGAAGCTTTCTTT. It translates to CASSYDRGGTEAFF.